Sequencing of this T cell receptor (beta chain) was carried out in a study of naive and memory T cell subsets. The beta constant-region primer was an equimolar mix of two oligonucleotides covering TRBC1 and TRBC2. Four rounds of PCR amplified the ligated cDNA using nested alpha and beta constant-region primers plus SP2. TCRdb ran MiXCR on the UMI-ligation and nested PCR reads and lists one entry per CDR3 protein. The table includes approximately 31,000 distinct CDR3 sequences, less than 20% detected once. Germline trimming cut 7 bases from V and 4 bases from J; bases unmatched to any gene: 9. CDR3 length: 14 residues. CDR1 and CDR2 (germline): MNHEY, SMNVEV (reference sequence). Separate alpha and beta amplification began at the second PCR step. CD4 T cells were positively selected, then CD8 T cells from the CD4-negative fraction. CD45RA-CD27- cells were effector memory; CD45RA+CD27- cells were EMRA.

This clonotype was picked up a small number of times. The receptor comes from a human donor in good health. The sample consisted of effector memory CD4+ T cells from blood. This sample's subset: effector memory, CD45RA- CD27-. The V and J genes are TRBV27 and TRBJ1-2; 7 bases are shared with TRBD1. Here the CDR3 DNA reads TGTGCCAGCAACCGACAGGGAAGCACCTATGGCTACACCTTC. Translated: CASNRQGSTYGYTF.